Below, one T cell receptor (beta chain) is given with its context. Antigen unknown. V lost 3 bases to trimming and J lost 3 bases, with 11 bases between them. Germline-derived CDR1 and CDR2 are MDHEN and SYDVKM. The CDR3 length is 14 residues. The source of the sample is a study of blood T cells in healthy people across ages. Study findings and constraints: Significant beta diversity loss was already apparent by age about 42, declining roughly linearly. Total diversity from one million sequenced T cells was likely underestimated.

Researchers isolated at least 6 million PBMCs per sample. PCR was performed a second time for about 7 to 11 cycles using a sample-barcoded 5' primer and a J-beta primer mix. Each TCR beta cDNA got a 12-nucleotide random molecular identifier. MiXCR was run by TCRdb on the 5' RACE reads, yielding one entry per CDR3 protein. The sample yields over a million distinct CDR3 sequences, 40% to 50% seen once. This receptor was identified in a woman in her late teens or twenties in good health. The specimen was blood. The V and J genes are TRBV28 and TRBJ1-1, with D hard to call. The CDR3 spells CASSFQDPYTEAFF. In nucleotides, the CDR3 is TGTGCCAGCAGTTTCCAGGATCCGTACACTGAAGCTTTCTTT.